These T cell receptor beta chains were read from a single sample in a study of cytomegalovirus exposure and HLA in healthy donors. Measured with immunoSEQ multiplex PCR; TCRdb has only the in-frame clones, and not every one. The profile shows about 120,000 clones, roughly a tenth of them singletons. The sequencing input was PBMCs. These receptors were collected from a woman under 30 in good health and CMV-seropositive. Each CDR3 is given with its conserved first and last residue. Each record gives: CDR3 length, J gene, V gene, CDR3 protein.

cdr3_length: 16; j_call: TRBJ2-4; v_call: TRBV7-2; cdr3_aa: CASSLAGRLAPNIQYF
cdr3_length: 17; j_call: TRBJ2-2; v_call: TRBV7-2; cdr3_aa: CASSSRTSGISTGELFF
cdr3_length: 13; j_call: TRBJ2-5; v_call: TRBV2; cdr3_aa: CASSDSELETQYF
cdr3_length: 13; j_call: TRBJ2-7; v_call: TRBV19; cdr3_aa: CASSGSHSYEQYF
cdr3_length: 14; j_call: TRBJ2-7; v_call: TRBV30; cdr3_aa: CAWSVGERDSQEYF
cdr3_length: 13; j_call: TRBJ2-7; v_call: TRBV30; cdr3_aa: CAWTLDNPYEQYF
cdr3_length: 16; j_call: TRBJ2-6; v_call: TRBV5-1; cdr3_aa: CASSLAGGSGANVLTF
cdr3_length: 13; j_call: TRBJ1-1; v_call: TRBV5-1; cdr3_aa: CACSEGANTEAFF
cdr3_length: 11; j_call: TRBJ1-4; v_call: TRBV2; cdr3_aa: CASRANEKLFF
cdr3_length: 14; j_call: TRBJ1-1; v_call: TRBV11-1; cdr3_aa: CASSEGPGYTEAFF
cdr3_length: 19; j_call: TRBJ2-3; v_call: TRBV6-1; cdr3_aa: CASSEEASGGVFRTDTQYF
cdr3_length: 16; j_call: TRBJ2-5; v_call: TRBV5-4; cdr3_aa: CASSLRTSGRLETQYF
cdr3_length: 11; j_call: TRBJ1-2; v_call: TRBV29-1; cdr3_aa: CSVERSGGYTF
cdr3_length: 15; j_call: TRBJ2-3; v_call: TRBV30; cdr3_aa: CAWLRTSGTTDTQYF
cdr3_length: 17; j_call: TRBJ2-1; v_call: TRBV7-9; cdr3_aa: CASSGQTATLDYNEQFF
cdr3_length: 17; j_call: TRBJ2-2; v_call: TRBV28; cdr3_aa: CASTSSSGRAGTGELFF
cdr3_length: 17; j_call: TRBJ1-1; v_call: TRBV18; cdr3_aa: CASSPFGPGVVNTEAFF
cdr3_length: 15; j_call: TRBJ1-4; v_call: TRBV9; cdr3_aa: CASSPWTGGGEKLFF
cdr3_length: 11; j_call: TRBJ2-1; v_call: TRBV28; cdr3_aa: CASSFINEQFF
cdr3_length: 13; j_call: TRBJ1-2; v_call: TRBV15; cdr3_aa: CATSAREGRGYTF
cdr3_length: 15; j_call: TRBJ2-2; v_call: TRBV7-3; cdr3_aa: CASSSKREVTGELFF
cdr3_length: 18; j_call: TRBJ2-6; v_call: TRBV7-6; cdr3_aa: CASSLGGTGYSGANVLTF
cdr3_length: 14; j_call: TRBJ2-7; v_call: TRBV6-5; cdr3_aa: CASRRQGSGYEQYF
cdr3_length: 14; j_call: TRBJ2-7; v_call: TRBV9; cdr3_aa: CASSVEGRSYEQYF
cdr3_length: 15; j_call: TRBJ2-3; v_call: TRBV29-1; cdr3_aa: CSVEEWDRLTDTQYF
cdr3_length: 14; j_call: TRBJ2-7; v_call: TRBV27; cdr3_aa: CASSLSSGSYEQYF
cdr3_length: 14; j_call: TRBJ1-1; v_call: TRBV7-9; cdr3_aa: CALDHTGEGTEAFF
cdr3_length: 15; j_call: TRBJ2-1; v_call: TRBV7-9; cdr3_aa: CASSLAGWRGNEQFF
cdr3_length: 15; j_call: TRBJ2-7; v_call: TRBV6-1; cdr3_aa: CASSERVQGAYEQYF
cdr3_length: 14; j_call: TRBJ1-5; v_call: TRBV7-2; cdr3_aa: CASSWDRSNQPQHF
cdr3_length: 15; j_call: TRBJ2-6; v_call: TRBV27; cdr3_aa: CASSPQLSGANVLTF
cdr3_length: 13; j_call: TRBJ1-2; v_call: TRBV18; cdr3_aa: CASSPPGQPGYTF
cdr3_length: 15; j_call: TRBJ2-1; v_call: TRBV4-2; cdr3_aa: CASSQPDRDINEQFF
cdr3_length: 12; j_call: TRBJ1-2; v_call: TRBV30; cdr3_aa: CAWSRGIYGYTF
cdr3_length: 18; j_call: TRBJ2-3; v_call: TRBV28; cdr3_aa: CASSPPFWLGEHTDTQYF
cdr3_length: 14; j_call: TRBJ2-5; v_call: TRBV19; cdr3_aa: CASSMELAVTTQYF
cdr3_length: 12; j_call: TRBJ1-2; v_call: TRBV7-9; cdr3_aa: CASRLASLGYTF